This entry lists 31 T cell receptor beta chains sequenced from one sample in a study of T cell repertoires in cytomegalovirus infection. TCRdb re-analysed the reads in MiXCR, keeping a single row per CDR3 protein. Among around 530,000 distinct CDR3 sequences listed, approximately 26% were seen once. Sequenced material: PBMCs. These receptors were collected from a human donor in good health (CMV status not recorded). Some clones in this sample may be carry-over from other donors' samples.

This clonotype was counted only a few times. The chain has TRBV6-5 and TRBJ2-3; possible D gene TRBD1, 6 bases. Germline CDR1 MNHEY, CDR2 SVGAGI. The CDR3 is made up of 14 amino acids. V gave up 6 bases and J gave up 2 bases, with 12 bases separating them. The CDR3 sequence is CASRNYRVTDTQYF. For the CDR3, the DNA is TGTGCCAGCAGGAACTACAGGGTCACAGATACGCAGTATTTT.

In its sample, this clonotype was seen a few times. The chain joins TRBV5-8 to TRBJ2-3, with 7 positions matching TRBD1. Germline loops: CDR1 SGHTS, CDR2 YDEGEE. The ends lost 0 bases at V and 4 bases at J; junction bases unmatched: 8. The length of the CDR3 is 16 residues. The CDR3 DNA follows: TGTGCCAGCAGCTTGGTAGGGGGCGCGTTGTCAGATACGCAGTATTTT. As protein: CASSLVGGALSDTQYF.

This clonotype has more than one count but fewer than ten. The chain joins TRBV28 to TRBJ2-2; possibly TRBD2 for D (6 bases). Germline assignment: CDR1 MDHEN and CDR2 SYDVKM. V was pared by 10 bases and J by 4 bases, with 13 bases between. This CDR3 spans 13 amino acids. The CDR3 here is CATHPGGTGELFF. In DNA form, the CDR3 reads TGTGCCACCCATCCCGGGGGCACCGGGGAGCTGTTTTTT. The full variable domain, rest sourced from reference TRBV28 and TRBJ2-2, is DVKVTQSSRYLVKRTGEKVFLECVQDMDHENMFWYRQDPGLGLRLIYFSYDVKMKEKGDIPEGYSVSREKKERFSLILESASTNQTSMYLCATHPGGTGELFFGEGSRLTVL.

A remark on this clonotype: One junction end disagrees with the germline gene, perhaps due to a read error. This chain joins TRBV12-3 or TRBV12-4 and TRBJ2-3, with D perhaps matching TRBD1 or TRBD2 (5 bases each). This CDR3 is built from 15 residues. The CDR3 here is CASSSRPGAEDMQYF. The CDR3 coding sequence is TGTGCCAGCAGTTCAAGACCCGGGGCTGAAGATATGCAGTATTTT.

CDR3 nucleotide sequence: TGTGCCAGCAGCCACGGGGGACTAGCGGCCCACACAGATACGCAGTATTTT. It yields the protein CASSHGGLAAHTDTQYF. The chain has TRBV12-3 or TRBV12-4 and TRBJ2-3, with 11 bases identical to TRBD2. CDR3 length equals 17 residues. The trim removed 6 bases at V and 2 bases at J, leaving 10 bases unmatched.

The rearrangement links TRBV6-2 or TRBV6-3 to TRBJ2-7; D may be TRBD2 (6 bases). Germline V CDR1 and CDR2: MNHEY, SVGEGT. This CDR3 is built from 15 residues. The germline V and J ends were trimmed by 2 bases and 4 bases, with 15 bases remaining between them. CDR3 amino acids: CASSYAGLNLYEQYF. The CDR3 nucleotides read TGTGCCAGCAGTTACGCGGGACTCAATTTATACGAGCAGTACTTC.

This clonotype was seen at least ten times. The chain combines TRBV24-1 with TRBJ2-3, with D hard to call. The CDR3 runs 12 residues. Germline V lookup: CDR1 KGHDR, CDR2 SFDVKD. V was clipped by 5 bases and J by 6 bases, with 8 bases between them. The DNA for the CDR3 is TGTGCCACCAGTGCCTCAGTGGATACGCAGTATTTT. It is translated as CATSASVDTQYF.

This clonotype was observed a handful of times. The V call is TRBV5-1, the J call TRBJ1-6, with TRBD1 matching over 10 bases. CDR1 is SGHRS, CDR2 YFSETQ, per germline. J lost 2 bases, V lost 4 bases, and 3 bases had no gene match. The CDR3 spans 16 residues. The CDR3 region is CASSHGTGAYNSPLHF. The CDR3 DNA is TGCGCCAGCAGCCACGGGACAGGGGCCTATAATTCACCCCTCCACTTT.

The chain has TRBV6-2 or TRBV6-3 and TRBJ2-1, with 13 bases lining up with TRBD2. Germline CDR1 reads MNHEY; CDR2 reads SVGEGT. J lost 7 bases, V lost 6 bases, and 9 bases had no gene match. This CDR3 comprises 16 residues. The CDR3 DNA is TGTGCCAGCAGCCGGGGACTAGCGGGACGTTGGAATGAGCAGTTCTTC. This translates into CASSRGLAGRWNEQFF.

This chain uses TRBV15 with TRBJ1-5, with unresolved D. Looked up from germline, CDR1 is LNHNV and CDR2 is YYDKDF (reference sequence). Trimming pared 6 bases from V and 4 bases from J, leaving 13 bases between. The CDR3 is 14 residues long. DNA of the CDR3: TGTGCCACCAGGGATAGTCGGGGAAATCAGCCCCAGCATTTT. Translation: CATRDSRGNQPQHF.

This chain links TRBV5-4 with TRBJ2-3; 11 bases are shared with TRBD2. V lost 4 bases, J lost 3 bases, and 7 bases stayed unmatched. The germline V gene encodes CDR1 SGHNT and CDR2 YYREEE (reference sequence). This CDR3 is built from 16 residues. This chain's CDR3 is CASSALAGVRTDTQYF. The CDR3 DNA reads TGTGCCAGCAGCGCACTAGCGGGAGTACGTACAGATACGCAGTATTTT.

This chain connects TRBV7-9 to TRBJ2-3; D unclear. V dropped 3 bases and J dropped 2 bases, with 9 bases sitting between them. Germline values: CDR1 SEHNR, CDR2 FQNEAQ (reference sequence). The CDR3 consists of 14 residues. The CDR3 bases are TGTGCCAGCAGCTTCGATGACTTCACAGATACGCAGTATTTT. Translation gives CASSFDDFTDTQYF.

This clonotype was seen repeatedly, ten times or more. The DNA of the CDR3 is TGTGCCAGCAGCTTGGTTCAGTCCTACGAGCAGTACTTC. It is translated as CASSLVQSYEQYF. V gene TRBV5-4 combines with J gene TRBJ2-7; D not resolved. V was shortened by 0 bases and J by 1 base, with 5 bases between the two germline ends. Per germline, CDR1 SGHNT and CDR2 YYREEE (reference sequence). The CDR3 length is 13 residues.

The V gene is TRBV27, the J gene TRBJ2-7, with 10 positions matching TRBD1. The CDR3 totals 14 residues. V shed 6 bases and J 1 base; nucleotides not matched to a gene: 3. Germline V CDR1 and CDR2: MNHEY, SMNVEV (reference sequence). The CDR3 here is CASRDRGGSYEQYF. Here the CDR3 DNA reads TGTGCCAGCAGGGACAGGGGGGGATCCTACGAGCAGTACTTC.

The V and J genes are TRBV7-2 and TRBJ2-1; 8 nucleotides match TRBD2. The CDR3 is made up of 15 amino acids. V lost 5 bases, J lost 8 bases, and 11 bases stayed unmatched. Germline CDR1 SGHTA, CDR2 FQGNSA. The CDR3 spells CASSRAGVGRDEQFF. CDR3 in DNA: TGTGCCAGCAGCCGAGCGGGAGTTGGGAGAGATGAGCAGTTCTTC.

The chain couples TRBV7-3 to TRBJ1-1, with 7 bases fitting TRBD1. The V gene end was trimmed by 1 base and the J gene end by 1 base; junction bases not matched to a gene: 6. Germline lookup yields CDR1 SGHTA and CDR2 FQGTGA. The CDR3 consists of 16 residues. The CDR3: CASSLKGAGRNTEAFF. For the CDR3, the DNA is TGTGCCAGCAGCTTAAAGGGGGCAGGACGGAACACTGAAGCTTTCTTT.

This clonotype was counted only a few times. The V gene is TRBV20-1, the J gene TRBJ2-7, with D perhaps matching TRBD1 or TRBD2 (7 bases each). V was clipped by 6 bases and J by 5 bases, with 20 bases between them. The V gene's germline CDR1 is DFQATT and CDR2 SNEGSKA (reference sequence). The CDR3 has 14 amino acids. CDR3 region: CSAEPSGGGNEQYF. Written as DNA, the CDR3 is TGCAGTGCAGAACCATCAGGGGGAGGGAACGAGCAGTACTTC.

This clonotype was picked up many times. The chain joins TRBV11-3 to TRBJ1-1; weak D call: TRBD1 (5 bases). Germline V gene data show CDR1 as SGHNT and CDR2 as YENEEA. Trimming pared 1 base from V and 12 bases from J, leaving 12 bases between. The CDR3 has 12 residues. This CDR3 is CASSLVDQGPFF. The CDR3 nucleotides are TGTGCCAGCAGCTTAGTGGATCAGGGCCCTTTCTTT.

The genes are TRBV2 and TRBJ2-5; D not certain. The CDR3 loop spans 14 amino acids. V was trimmed by 1 base and J by 4 bases, leaving 10 bases between them. Germline CDR1 is SNHLY and CDR2 is FYNNEI. Written as DNA, the CDR3 is TGTGCCAGCAGTGAAGTAACGCCCGCAGAGACCCAGTACTTC. Amino acids: CASSEVTPAETQYF.

The chain links TRBV19 to TRBJ1-5, with TRBD1 as a possible D gene (6 bases). This CDR3 contains 14 residues. CDR1 and CDR2 from the germline V gene are LNHDA and SQIVND (reference sequence). Trimming removed 4 bases from V and 7 bases from J, with 14 bases in between. The CDR3 here is CASSTDRRGQPQHF. For the CDR3, the DNA is TGTGCCAGTAGTACCGACAGGAGGGGACAGCCCCAGCATTTT.

The gene calls are TRBV4-3 and TRBJ2-6, with a possible D match to TRBD1 (5 bases). The germline V and J ends were trimmed by 3 bases and 2 bases, with 14 bases remaining between them. The CDR3 spans 17 residues. Per germline, CDR1 LGHNA and CDR2 YSLEER. CDR3 region: CASSQYQGMPGANVLTF. DNA of the CDR3: TGCGCCAGCAGCCAGTATCAGGGTATGCCTGGGGCCAACGTCCTGACTTTC.

The chain employs TRBV29-1 and TRBJ1-1, with D unclear. V lost 4 bases and J lost 0, with 6 bases in between. Germline CDR1 is SQVTM and CDR2 is ANQGSEA. This CDR3 has 12 amino acids. The DNA of the CDR3 is TGCAGCGTTGCAAAGATGAACACTGAAGCTTTCTTT. It codes for CSVAKMNTEAFF.

This chain links TRBV4-3 with TRBJ2-5; no definite D call. The CDR3 totals 14 residues. V dropped 0 bases and J dropped 8 bases, with 13 bases sitting between them. Germline CDR1 and CDR2: LGHNA and YSLEER. The DNA for the CDR3 is TGCGCCAGCAGCCAAGATCTCGAGCCAGGCACCCAGTACTTC. This encodes CASSQDLEPGTQYF.

CDR3 in amino acids: CASSLSRAPRGEQYV. The CDR3 nucleotides are TGTGCCAGCAGCCTGAGCCGGGCCCCACGAGGCGAGCAGTACGTC. The chain carries TRBV6-1 and TRBJ2-7, with D uncertain. The V gene's germline CDR1 is MNHNS and CDR2 SASEGT. This CDR3 is 15 amino acids long. Trimming pared 6 bases from V and 6 bases from J, leaving 21 bases between.

This clonotype was seen a few times. The rearrangement links TRBV20-1 to TRBJ1-5; D remains ambiguous. CDR1 and CDR2 from the germline V gene are DFQATT and SNEGSKA (reference sequence). The CDR3 totals 16 residues. Trimming left V 0 bases short and J 0 bases short, with 12 bases between. The CDR3 nucleotides are TGCAGTGCTAGAGATGTCGTCTGGCTTAGCAATCAGCCCCAGCATTTT. It yields the protein CSARDVVWLSNQPQHF.

V gene TRBV11-3 combines with J gene TRBJ1-6; perhaps TRBD1 as D (5 bases). V dropped 6 bases and J dropped 9 bases, with 12 bases sitting between them. Looked up from germline, CDR1 is SGHNT and CDR2 is YENEEA. This CDR3 has 13 amino acids. CDR3 protein: CASRTRDASPLHF. The CDR3 region has the DNA TGTGCCAGCAGAACCAGGGATGCTTCACCCCTCCACTTT.

This clonotype occurred a few times. The CDR3 loop is CATVSSGNDLEQFF. CDR3 DNA: TGTGCCACCGTATCTAGCGGGAACGATCTTGAGCAGTTCTTC. The chain couples TRBV24-1 to TRBJ2-1; 9 bases fit TRBD2. Germline V gene sequence: CDR1 KGHDR, CDR2 SFDVKD. CDR3 length: 14 residues. V was clipped by 9 bases and J by 9 bases; unmatched bases: 11.

CDR3 protein: CASSEQGANYGYTF. CDR3 coding DNA: TGTGCCAGCAGTGAACAGGGGGCTAACTATGGCTACACCTTC. V gene TRBV25-1 combines with J gene TRBJ1-2, with 7 bases lining up with TRBD1. The ends lost 2 bases at V and 0 bases at J; junction bases unmatched: 0. Germline CDR1 MGHDK, CDR2 SYGVNS. The CDR3 length is 14 residues.

The chain has TRBV7-4 and TRBJ2-5; TRBD1 is a possible D gene (6 bases). V was trimmed by 5 bases and J by 2 bases, leaving 12 bases between them. Germline V CDR1 and CDR2: SGHVT, SQSDAQ. This CDR3 spans 14 amino acids. CDR3 region: CASSVGTQQETQYF. The CDR3, as DNA: TGTGCCAGCAGCGTAGGGACACAACAAGAGACCCAGTACTTC.

The V call is TRBV30, the J call TRBJ2-7; D uncertain. The ends were cut back, 0 bases at V and 5 bases at J, with 5 bases in the middle. Per the germline V gene, CDR1 is GTSNPN and CDR2 is SVGIG (reference sequence). The CDR3 length is 11 residues. CDR3 protein: CAWSVKDEQYF. CDR3 nucleotides: TGTGCCTGGAGTGTGAAAGACGAGCAGTACTTC.

The chain recombines TRBV7-6 with TRBJ2-1, with TRBD1 matching 9 bases. This CDR3 comprises 16 residues. CDR1 SGHVS and CDR2 FNYEAQ come from the germline V gene. V was clipped by 0 bases and J by 8 bases; unmatched bases: 8. The CDR3 DNA is TGTGCCAGCAGCTTAGCGCTAACAGGGGGCAGGGATGAGCAGTTCTTC. It yields the protein CASSLALTGGRDEQFF. The full variable domain, its missing parts supplied by reference TRBV7-6 and TRBJ2-1, is GAGVSQSPRYKVTKRGQDVALRCDPISGHVSLYWYRQALGQGPEFLTYFNYEAQQDKSGLPNDRFSAERPEGSISTLTIQRTEQRDSAMYRCASSLALTGGRDEQFFGPGTRLTVL.